Listed below are T cell receptor beta chains from one sample, sequenced in a study of shared clonotypes between healthy human individuals. The data were produced by immunoSEQ multiplex PCR, yet TCRdb's version contains in-frame clones alone and is incomplete. The sample gives roughly 2.5 million clones, roughly 92% of which show up once; roughly 0.14% is in the top ten. The sequenced material came from naive CD4+ T cells sorted from blood. The receptors shown here come from a man between 18 and 35 years old in good health. The CDR3 runs from the conserved cysteine through the conserved F or W. A D gene is named only where the DNA matches it firmly. Where a row states a size, it is once, few, many or the class of an expanded clone; other rows omit it.

CDR3nt | CDR3aa | j_gene | abundance | d_gene | v_gene
TGTGCCAGCAGCAAGGACAGGGCATTGGACACTGAAGCTTTCTTT | CASSKDRALDTEAFF | TRBJ1-1 | . | . | TRBV21-1
TGTGCCAGCAGCTTGGAAGGGGTCCGTCAGCCCCAGCATTTT | CASSLEGVRQPQHF | TRBJ1-5 | . | . | TRBV5-6
TGTGCCAGCAGCGGGTCGCGGGCGAGCGGAGAGACCCAGTACTTC | CASSGSRASGETQYF | TRBJ2-5 | . | . | TRBV7-6
TGTGCCAGCTCACCACCGGCCGGGGCAGGGGGCTCCTACGAGCAGTACTTC | CASSPPAGAGGSYEQYF | TRBJ2-7 | . | TRBD1 | TRBV18
TGTGCCAGCAGCCCCGCTCCAGGGCTCGAGCAGTACTTC | CASSPAPGLEQYF | TRBJ2-7 | . | . | TRBV9
TGTGCCAGCAGCTCGGGACAGAACACCGGGGAGCTGTTTTTT | CASSSGQNTGELFF | TRBJ2-2 | . | . | TRBV11-3
TGTGCCAGCAAACCGGGACAGGCGAACACCGGGGAGCTGTTTTTT | CASKPGQANTGELFF | TRBJ2-2 | . | TRBD1 | TRBV6-1
TGTGCCAGCAGTTCCCGGGGAGACACTGAAGCTTTCTTT | CASSSRGDTEAFF | TRBJ1-1 | once | . | TRBV28
TGTGCCAGCAGTTACGACGGCAGCACTAATGAAAAACTGTTTTTT | CASSYDGSTNEKLFF | TRBJ1-4 | . | . | TRBV6-6
TGCGCCAGCAGCCGGTCGGGGCTAGCCCCCGGGGAGCTGTTTTTT | CASSRSGLAPGELFF | TRBJ2-2 | . | . | TRBV5-1
TGTGCCATCAGTGAAGCGCGAGAGACCCAGTACTTC | CAISEARETQYF | TRBJ2-5 | . | . | TRBV10-3
TGTGCCAGCAGCACCCGGCTCAGCGGGAGGGCCTATGAGCAGTTCTTC | CASSTRLSGRAYEQFF | TRBJ2-1 | once | TRBD2 | TRBV7-2
TGTGCCAGCAGTTATATTTCCCTGGTCCGCGAGCAGTTCTTC | CASSYISLVREQFF | TRBJ2-1 | . | . | TRBV6-5
TGTGCCAGCAAACGGGACTCCTACGAGCAGTACTTC | CASKRDSYEQYF | TRBJ2-7 | . | . | TRBV2
TGTGCCAGAAGCTTGACCGAATGCTACACAGATACGCAGTATTTT | CARSLTECYTDTQYF | TRBJ2-3 | . | . | TRBV5-3
TGTGCCAGCTCACCACCGAGCTCCCGGGCCCAGAACACTGAAGCTTTCTTT | CASSPPSSRAQNTEAFF | TRBJ1-1 | . | . | TRBV18
TGTGCCAGCAGCGCACCGGGCGGCGAGCAGTACTTC | CASSAPGGEQYF | TRBJ2-7 | once | . | TRBV9
TGTGCCAGCAGCGTGGGACTAGCGGGAGGCGGGAATGAGCAGTTCTTC | CASSVGLAGGGNEQFF | TRBJ2-1 | . | TRBD2 | TRBV5-4
TGTGCCAGTAGGCTCGACGACCAGGGCCCGCAGTATTTT | CASRLDDQGPQYF | TRBJ2-3 | . | . | TRBV19
TGTGCCAGCAGCTTGGGAAGGGGAACTGAAGCTTTCTTT | CASSLGRGTEAFF | TRBJ1-1 | . | . | TRBV5-6
TGTGCCTGGACCCAAAAGGGGGACAGTTTATACTATGGCTACACCTTC | CAWTQKGDSLYYGYTF | TRBJ1-2 | . | TRBD1 | TRBV30
TGTGCCAGCAGAACATATTTGGAGAACACTGAAGCTTTCTTT | CASRTYLENTEAFF | TRBJ1-1 | . | . | TRBV6-6
TGCGCCAGCATGAAGGACAGACTTCTCTATGGCTACACCTTC | CASMKDRLLYGYTF | TRBJ1-2 | . | . | TRBV10-2
TGTGCCAGCAGCCCTGGGACTAGCGGGGTAGAGGAGCAGTACTTC | CASSPGTSGVEEQYF | TRBJ2-7 | . | TRBD2 | TRBV7-9
TGTGCCAGCAGTCACGACCCCGCGGACTATGGCTACACCTTC | CASSHDPADYGYTF | TRBJ1-2 | once | . | TRBV7-2
TGTGCCAGCACAAGGGACAGGGCCTACAATGAGCAGTTCTTC | CASTRDRAYNEQFF | TRBJ2-1 | . | TRBD1 | TRBV6-1
TGTGCCAGCACACCGAAGTCCCAGGGAGGGGAGACCCAGTACTTC | CASTPKSQGGETQYF | TRBJ2-5 | . | TRBD2 | TRBV25-1
TGCAGCGTTGCTAACACCGGGGAGCTGTTTTTT | CSVANTGELFF | TRBJ2-2 | . | . | TRBV29-1
TGCGCCAGCAGTGTTTACAGGGCCCATGGCTACACCTTC | CASSVYRAHGYTF | TRBJ1-2 | . | . | TRBV10-1
TGTGCCTGGAACAGGGTTTTAGGGGAAAAACTGTTTTTT | CAWNRVLGEKLFF | TRBJ1-4 | . | . | TRBV30
TGTGCCAGCAGTCTCGGGACTCCACCGGAGGGGGAGCTGTTTTTT | CASSLGTPPEGELFF | TRBJ2-2 | . | . | TRBV6-5
TGTGCCAGCAGCTTAGCGCGGACAGGAGGCACAGATACGCAGTATTTT | CASSLARTGGTDTQYF | TRBJ2-3 | . | TRBD1 | TRBV7-6
TGTGCCAGCAGCTCTGGTAACACTGAAGCTTTCTTT | CASSSGNTEAFF | TRBJ1-1 | few | . | TRBV11-3
TGCGCCAGCAGCTTGGGGCAAACGGGGGAAGCAGATACGCAGTATTTT | CASSLGQTGEADTQYF | TRBJ2-3 | . | . | TRBV5-1
TGCGCCAGCAGCCAAACCGGACTCAGCAGGGATGAGCAGTTCTTC | CASSQTGLSRDEQFF | TRBJ2-1 | . | . | TRBV4-1